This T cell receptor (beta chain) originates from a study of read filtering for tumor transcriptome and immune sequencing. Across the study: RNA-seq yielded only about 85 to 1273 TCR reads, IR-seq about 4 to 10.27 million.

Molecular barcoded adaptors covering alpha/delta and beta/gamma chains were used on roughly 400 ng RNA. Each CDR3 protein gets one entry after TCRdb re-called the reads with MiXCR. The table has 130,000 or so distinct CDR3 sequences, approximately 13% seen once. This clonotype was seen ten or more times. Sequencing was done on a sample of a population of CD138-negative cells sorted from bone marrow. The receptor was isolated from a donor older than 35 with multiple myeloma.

This CDR3 is CASSPRTTTTHNEQFF. The CDR3 DNA is TGTGCCAGCAGCCCCCGGACTACGACGACCCACAATGAGCAGTTCTTC. The V gene is TRBV7-9, the J gene TRBJ2-1; possible D gene TRBD2, 6 bases. This CDR3 region has 16 residues. Trimming shortened V by 5 bases and J by 5 bases, and 19 bases separated the two germline ends. Germline CDR1 reads SEHNR; CDR2 reads FQNEAQ (reference sequence).